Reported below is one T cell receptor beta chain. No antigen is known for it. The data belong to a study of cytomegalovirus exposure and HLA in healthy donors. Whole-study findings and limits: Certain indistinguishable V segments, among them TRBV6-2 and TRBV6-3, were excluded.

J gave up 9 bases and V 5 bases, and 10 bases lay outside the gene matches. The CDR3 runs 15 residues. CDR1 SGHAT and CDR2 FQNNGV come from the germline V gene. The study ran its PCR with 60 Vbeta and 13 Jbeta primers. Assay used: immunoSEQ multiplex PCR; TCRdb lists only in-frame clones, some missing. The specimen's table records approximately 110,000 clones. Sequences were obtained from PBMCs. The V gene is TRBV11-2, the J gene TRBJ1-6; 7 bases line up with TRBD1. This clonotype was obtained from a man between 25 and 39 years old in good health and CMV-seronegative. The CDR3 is CASSADNRGSSPLHF. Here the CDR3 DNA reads TGTGCCAGCAGCGCCGATAACAGGGGCTCTTCACCCCTCCACTTT.